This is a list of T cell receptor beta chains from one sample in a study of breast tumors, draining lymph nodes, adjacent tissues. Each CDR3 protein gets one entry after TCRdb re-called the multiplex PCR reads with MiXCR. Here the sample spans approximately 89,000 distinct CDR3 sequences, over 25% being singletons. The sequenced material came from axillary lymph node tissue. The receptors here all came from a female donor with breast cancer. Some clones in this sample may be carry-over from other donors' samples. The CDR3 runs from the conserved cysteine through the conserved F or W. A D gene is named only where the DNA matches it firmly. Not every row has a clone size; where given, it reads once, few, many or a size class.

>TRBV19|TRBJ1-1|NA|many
CASSIGHLNTEAFF
TGTGCCAGTAGTATTGGGCATCTGAACACTGAAGCTTTCTTT
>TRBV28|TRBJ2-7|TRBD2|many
CASRPSGSSFEQYF
TGTGCCAGCAGGCCTAGCGGGAGCAGTTTCGAGCAGTACTTC
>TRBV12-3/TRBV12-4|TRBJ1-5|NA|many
CASSLVAPWGNQPQHF
TGTGCCAGCAGTTTGGTGGCCCCTTGGGGCAATCAGCCCCAGCATTTT
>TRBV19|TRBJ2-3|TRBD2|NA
CASSRKPGLAPDTQYF
TGTGCCAGTAGTCGAAAACCGGGACTAGCCCCAGATACGCAGTATTTT
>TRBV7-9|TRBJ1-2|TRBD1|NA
CASSAGTGGSGYTF
TGTGCCAGCAGCGCAGGGACAGGCGGCAGTGGCTACACCTTC
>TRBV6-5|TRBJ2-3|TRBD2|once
CASSYRPPSSGRPDTQYF
TGTGCCAGCAGTTACCGCCCCCCCTCTAGCGGGAGGCCAGATACGCAGTATTTT
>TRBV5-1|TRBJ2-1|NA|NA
CASSSEVSGVDEQFF
TGCGCCAGCAGCTCGGAGGTATCCGGGGTCGATGAGCAGTTCTTC
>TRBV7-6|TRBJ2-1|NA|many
CASSLGTGYNEQFF
TGTGCCAGCAGCTTAGGAACAGGGTACAATGAGCAGTTCTTC
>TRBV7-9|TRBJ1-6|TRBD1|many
CASSSGQPYSPLHF
TGTGCCAGCAGTTCGGGACAGCCGTATTCACCCCTCCACTTT
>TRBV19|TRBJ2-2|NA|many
CASRVYSVTGELFF
TGTGCCAGTAGAGTTTACAGTGTAACCGGGGAGCTGTTTTTT
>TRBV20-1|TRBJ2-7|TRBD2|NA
CSASRAGVHPHEQYF
TGCAGTGCTAGTCGCGCGGGAGTACATCCCCACGAGCAGTACTTC
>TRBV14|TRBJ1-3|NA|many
CASRGLGNTIYF
TGTGCCAGCAGGGGTCTTGGAAACACCATATATTTT
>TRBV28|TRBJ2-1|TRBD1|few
CASHRGQGAPTSSYNEQFF
TGTGCCAGCCACCGGGGACAGGGGGCCCCTACAAGTTCCTACAATGAGCAGTTCTTC
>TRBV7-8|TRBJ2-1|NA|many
CASSRGRYSYNEQFF
TGTGCCAGCAGCCGAGGACGGTACTCCTACAATGAGCAGTTCTTC
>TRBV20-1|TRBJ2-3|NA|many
CSARDLGIADTQYF
TGCAGTGCTAGAGATCTCGGTATTGCAGATACGCAGTATTTT
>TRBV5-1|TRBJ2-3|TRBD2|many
CASSQGLGSSTDTQYF
TGCGCCAGCAGCCAAGGACTAGGATCAAGCACAGATACGCAGTATTTT
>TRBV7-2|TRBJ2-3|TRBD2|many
CASSLTGGGDTQYF
TGTGCCAGCAGCTTAACGGGAGGAGGTGATACGCAGTATTTT
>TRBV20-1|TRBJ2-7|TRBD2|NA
CSARRTSGSLLGQYF
TGCAGTGCTCGACGGACTAGCGGGAGCCTCCTAGGGCAGTACTTC
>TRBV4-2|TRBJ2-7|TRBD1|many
CASSQEDTGQGASYEQYF
TGTGCCAGCAGCCAAGAAGACACGGGACAGGGGGCTTCCTACGAGCAGTACTTC
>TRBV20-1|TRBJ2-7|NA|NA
CSARASGDLNYERYF
TGCAGTGCCAGAGCCTCGGGGGACTTAAACTACGAGCGGTACTTC
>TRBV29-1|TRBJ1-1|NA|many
CSVGKSNTEAFF
TGCAGCGTGGGCAAATCGAACACTGAAGCTTTCTTT
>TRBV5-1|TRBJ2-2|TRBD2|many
CASSLGASGRPEDGELFF
TGCGCCAGCAGCTTGGGGGCTAGCGGGAGACCGGAGGACGGGGAGCTGTTTTTT
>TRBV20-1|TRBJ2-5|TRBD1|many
CSVATGGGLETQYF
TGCAGTGTCGCGACAGGGGGCGGCCTAGAGACCCAGTACTTC
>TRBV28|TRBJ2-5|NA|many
CASRPTEGTRETQYF
TGTGCCAGCAGACCGACGGAAGGGACAAGAGAGACCCAGTACTTC
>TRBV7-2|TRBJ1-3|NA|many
CASGQFSGNTIYF
TGTGCCAGCGGACAGTTTTCTGGAAACACCATATATTTT
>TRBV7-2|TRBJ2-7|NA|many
CASSLFSTIHEQYF
TGTGCCAGCAGCTTATTTTCGACAATCCACGAGCAGTACTTC
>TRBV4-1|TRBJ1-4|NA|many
CASTQTGATNEKLFF
TGCGCCAGCACACAAACCGGTGCAACTAATGAAAAACTGTTTTTT
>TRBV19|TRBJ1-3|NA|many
CASSWREVSGNTIYF
TGTGCCAGTAGTTGGAGGGAGGTCTCTGGAAACACCATATATTTT
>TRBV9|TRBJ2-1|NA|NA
CACSVEPAPYNEPFF
TGTGCCTGCAGCGTAGAGCCAGCGCCTTACAATGAGCCGTTCTTC
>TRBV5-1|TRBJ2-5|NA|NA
CASSVVRGEQYF
TGCGCCAGCAGCGTAGTTAGAGGGGAGCAGTACTTC
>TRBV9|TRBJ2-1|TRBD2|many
CASTKTSGTYNEQFF
TGTGCCAGCACCAAAACTAGCGGGACCTACAATGAGCAGTTCTTC
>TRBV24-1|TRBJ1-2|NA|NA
CAYYTQGNHGYTF
TGTGCCTACTATACTCAGGGTAACCATGGCTACACCTTC
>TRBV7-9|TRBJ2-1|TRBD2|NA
CASSLRLAGNNEQFF
TGTGCCAGCAGCCTAAGACTAGCGGGCAACAATGAGCAGTTCTTC
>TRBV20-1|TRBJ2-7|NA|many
CSATRLYEQYF
TGCAGTGCTACCAGGCTCTACGAGCAGTACTTC
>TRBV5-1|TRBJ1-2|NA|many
CASSLGQDFNGYTF
TGCGCCAGCAGCTTGGGACAGGATTTTAATGGCTACACCTTC
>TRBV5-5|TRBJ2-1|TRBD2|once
CASSKEPGLAASYNEQFF
TGTGCCAGCAGCAAAGAGCCGGGACTAGCGGCGTCCTACAATGAGCAGTTCTTC
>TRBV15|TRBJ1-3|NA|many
CATSREAGFLGNTIYF
TGTGCCACCAGCAGAGAGGCTGGCTTTCTCGGAAACACCATATATTTT
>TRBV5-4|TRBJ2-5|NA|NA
CAGKRDPPRETQYF
TGTGCCGGTAAACGGGACCCTCCCAGGGAGACCCAGTACTTC
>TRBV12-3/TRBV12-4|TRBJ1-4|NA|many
CASIFSWAPGEKLFF
TGTGCCAGCATTTTTAGTTGGGCCCCGGGGGAAAAACTGTTTTTT
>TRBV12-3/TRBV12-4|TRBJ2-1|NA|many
CASSSRDGGSNEQFF
TGTGCCAGCAGTTCCCGGGACGGTGGGAGTAATGAGCAGTTCTTC
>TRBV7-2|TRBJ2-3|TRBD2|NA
CASSPGTSSHAQCF
TGTGCCAGCAGTCCCGGGACTAGCAGTCATGCGCAGTGTTTT
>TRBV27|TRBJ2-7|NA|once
CANSLGSFYEQYF
TGTGCCAACAGTTTGGGCAGCTTCTACGAGCAGTACTTC
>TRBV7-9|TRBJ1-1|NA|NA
CAGSSLEASGEAFF
TGTGCCGGCAGCTCACTCGAGGCGTCAGGGGAAGCTTTCTTT
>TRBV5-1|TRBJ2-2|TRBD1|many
CASSLGQGPGELFF
TGCGCCAGCAGCTTGGGACAGGGTCCCGGGGAGCTGTTTTTT
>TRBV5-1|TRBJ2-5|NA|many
CASSLQLWPQETQYF
TGCGCCAGCAGCTTACAGCTGTGGCCCCAAGAGACCCAGTACTTC
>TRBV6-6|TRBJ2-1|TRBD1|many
CASSFIGTGAGEQFF
TGTGCCAGCAGTTTTATCGGGACAGGCGCGGGGGAGCAGTTCTTC
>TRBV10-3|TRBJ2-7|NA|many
CAISQQGGEQYF
TGTGCCATCAGTCAACAGGGAGGCGAGCAGTACTTC